The 16 T cell receptor beta chains below come from one sample, sequenced in a study of long-term antiretroviral therapy in people with HIV (dated by TCRdb to the early 2020s). The immunoSEQ hsTCRB v3.0 assay was used at survey level resolution to sequence the TRB variable region. The source is immuneACCESS, and TCRdb retained only in-frame sequences with V and J called. Part of the clones is not carried over; for the studies checked, unresolved V genes explain less than half of this, and the remainder is unexplained. The sample yields roughly 12,000 clones; roughly 82% were counted once. The ten biggest clones cover 15% to 20% of the sample. The sequencing used unsorted PBMCs, collected roughly 8 years after starting antiretroviral therapy. These receptors originate from a man aged 45-65 years with HIV.

V gene TRBV19 combines with J gene TRBJ2-1, with no clear D. V was shortened by 4 bases and J by 2 bases, with 6 bases between the two germline ends. Germline-derived CDR1 and CDR2 are LNHDA and SQIVND (reference sequence). The CDR3 extends over 13 amino acids. The DNA of the CDR3 is TGTGCCAGTAGTAAGTATCCCTACAATGAGCAGTTCTTC. Translation gives CASSKYPYNEQFF.

The rearrangement links TRBV11-2 to TRBJ1-3, with 7 bases that match TRBD1. The CDR3 has 15 residues. The germline V gene encodes CDR1 SGHAT and CDR2 FQNNGV. V dropped 2 bases and J dropped 4; count of bases not matched to a gene: 5. The CDR3 reads CASSLRGLPGNTIYF. As DNA, the CDR3 is TGTGCCAGCAGCTTAAGGGGGCTGCCCGGAAACACCATATATTTT.

This chain connects TRBV12-1 to TRBJ2-7; the table's D gene call, TRBD2, was not cross checked with the DNA. TRBV12-1 is shown as a pseudogene. The CDR3 has 15 residues. The CDR3 bases are TGTGCCAGCAGCTACCTGACTAGCGGACCGGACGAGCAGTACTTC. This encodes CASSYLTSGPDEQYF.

The chain joins TRBV25-1 to TRBJ2-7; D is ambiguous. V was cut by 1 base and J by 2 bases, with 12 bases left in between. Germline V lookup: CDR1 MGHDK, CDR2 SYGVNS. The CDR3 consists of 15 residues. CDR3 nucleotides: TGTGCCAGCAGTGAATGGGGTCAGAACCCCTACGAGCAGTACTTC. It is translated as CASSEWGQNPYEQYF.

The chain couples TRBV9 to TRBJ2-2, with D maybe TRBD2 (5 bases). The CDR3 sequence is 16 residues long. CDR1 and CDR2 (germline): SGDLS, YYNGEE. Trimming removed 0 bases from V and 5 bases from J, with 14 bases in between. CDR3 region: CASSVGNSEGTGELFF. In DNA, the CDR3 is TGTGCCAGCAGCGTAGGTAATAGCGAAGGGACCGGGGAGCTGTTTTTT.

V is TRBV6-5 and J is TRBJ2-7; the D gene is possibly TRBD2 (7 bases). CDR3 length: 15 residues. Trimming cost V 6 bases and J 5 bases, with 20 bases left between them. The germline V gene has CDR1 MNHEY and CDR2 SVGAGI. CDR3: CASSPNRGAGNEQYF. The CDR3 DNA is TGTGCCAGCAGCCCCAATCGGGGGGCCGGCAACGAGCAGTACTTC.

The gene calls are TRBV27 and TRBJ1-6; possibly TRBD1 for D (5 bases). The CDR3 length is 16 residues. In germline, CDR1 is MNHEY, CDR2 SMNVEV (reference sequence). V was shortened by 1 base and J by 3 bases, with 10 bases between the two germline ends. CDR3 sequence: CASSLLGDHYNSPLHF. The CDR3 region has the DNA TGTGCCAGCAGTTTATTGGGGGATCACTATAATTCACCCCTCCACTTT.

The J gene is TRBJ2-5, the V gene TRBV5-1; TRBD2 aligns across 10 bases. Germline CDR1 is SGHRS and CDR2 is YFSETQ. This CDR3 region has 16 residues. Germline trimming cut 0 bases from V and 3 bases from J; bases unmatched to any gene: 5. CDR3 protein: CASSLALAGDEETQYF. The DNA of the CDR3 is TGCGCCAGCAGCTTGGCCCTAGCGGGGGACGAAGAGACCCAGTACTTC.

This chain joins TRBV19 and TRBJ2-2; 8 nucleotides match TRBD1. The CDR3 runs 18 residues. Losses at the gene ends were 4 bases for V and 2 bases for J; bases not matched to a gene: 12. Germline CDR1 reads LNHDA; CDR2 reads SQIVND (reference sequence). The CDR3 protein is CASSRYSVDRANTGELFF. In DNA, the CDR3 is TGTGCCAGTAGTAGATATTCCGTGGACAGGGCCAACACCGGGGAGCTGTTTTTT.

The sample holds a few counts of this clone. The genes are TRBV10-3 and TRBJ1-1, with unresolved D. Per germline, CDR1 ENHRY and CDR2 SYGVKD. The CDR3 is made up of 12 amino acids. The germline V and J ends were trimmed by 6 bases and 4 bases, with 9 bases remaining between them. This CDR3 is CAIREGTTEAFF. In DNA form, the CDR3 reads TGTGCCATCAGGGAAGGTACCACTGAAGCTTTCTTT.

The chain uses TRBV6-6 and TRBJ2-3; 8 bases fit TRBD2. The CDR3 is 14 residues long. Germline CDR1 reads MNHNY; CDR2 reads SVGAGI (reference sequence). Unmatched junction bases numbered 3, after V lost 5 bases and J lost 2 bases. The chain's CDR3 is CASSSGGFTDTQYF. The CDR3 nucleotides are TGTGCCAGCAGTAGCGGGGGCTTCACAGATACGCAGTATTTT.

CDR3 nucleotides: TGTGCCAGCAGATTTACAGGGACCGGGGGTCAGCCCCAGCATTTT. Translated, it gives CASRFTGTGGQPQHF. V and J are TRBV27 and TRBJ1-5, with a weak D call TRBD1 (6 bases). V was clipped by 6 bases and J by 6 bases, with 18 bases between them. CDR3 length: 15 amino acids. The germline V gene has CDR1 MNHEY and CDR2 SMNVEV (reference sequence).

This clone is a singleton in its sample. The rearrangement uses TRBV5-1 and TRBJ1-1; the D is unclear. CDR3 size: 13 residues. With 4 bases removed from V and 1 base from J, the gap between germline ends came to 8 bases. Germline V lookup: CDR1 SGHRS, CDR2 YFSETQ. CDR3 DNA sequence: TGCGCCAGCAGCGTCTGGGGGAACACTGAAGCTTTCTTT. Translated: CASSVWGNTEAFF.

This chain links TRBV7-9 with TRBJ1-1; D is undetermined. Germline lookup yields CDR1 SEHNR and CDR2 FQNEAQ (reference sequence). The CDR3 totals 12 residues. V was trimmed by 0 bases and J by 5 bases, leaving 4 bases between them. CDR3 residues: CASSLAGTEAFF. As DNA, the CDR3 is TGTGCCAGCAGCTTAGCTGGAACTGAAGCTTTCTTT.

This clone has only a few counts. The V gene is TRBV7-2, the J gene TRBJ2-7; 11 nucleotides align to TRBD2. The CDR3 totals 15 residues. Germline V gives CDR1 SGHTA, CDR2 FQGNSA. The V and J ends lost 3 bases and 3 bases, in that order; junction bases with no gene match: 4. As DNA, the CDR3 is TGTGCCAGCAGCTTGCTAGCGGGGGGCGACTACGAGCAGTACTTC. This translates into CASSLLAGGDYEQYF.

This sequence joins TRBV6-5 and TRBJ2-1; D unclear. CDR1 and CDR2 (germline): MNHEY, SVGAGI. The CDR3 runs to 15 residues. The V and J ends lost 2 bases and 0 bases respectively, with 8 bases between them. The CDR3 DNA reads TGTGCCAGCAGTTACGGGGTAAGCTCCTACAATGAGCAGTTCTTC. Protein sequence: CASSYGVSSYNEQFF.